This T cell receptor beta chain was sequenced in a study of cytomegalovirus exposure and HLA in healthy donors (dated 2017 in TCRdb). In terms of the full investigation: An earlier analysis of under 600 of the donors reported roughly 300 Gb of sequence data and 117 million unique TCR beta sequences from about 179 million T cells. Roughly 300 gigabases of sequencing data and approximately 85 million unique TCR sequences were included in an early release covering roughly 600 HLA-typed donors. Of the roughly 400 genotyped donors, 81% were placed in the genetic ancestry cluster associated with self-reported Caucasian donors. The study aimed to test whether signatures of past pathogen exposure could be identified by cataloging public T cell receptors. The study used immunosequencing to profile the T cell repertoires of several hundred subjects and linked those repertoires to cytomegalovirus serostatus. A separate validation cohort of approximately 130 different subjects was used in addition to the roughly 670-subject first cohort. The study combined high-throughput TCR immunosequencing, statistical association of individual TCRs with disease status, and machine learning to predict cytomegalovirus infection status. A later analysis re-examined previously published TCR beta repertoires from 500 to 700 donors and added high-resolution HLA genotyping to investigate patterns of TCR occurrence. Rather than drawing on any new phenotypic data, the later analysis identified candidate immune exposures from TCR beta sequences and the way those sequences occurred across donors. An earlier analysis of several hundred of the donors used high-throughput TCR beta sequencing to judge whether each TCR beta V gene segment behaved as functional or pseudogenic. Donor age, sex, ethnicity and CMV serostatus were compiled alongside the repertoire data. In a later genetic analysis, genome-wide SNP genotypes for about three fifths of the 666 donors were used, and that subset was treated as a discovery cohort. Every discovery cohort repertoire had been produced on one sequencing platform. Both class I and class II loci were covered by HLA typing, at four-digit resolution. Typing coverage differed by locus: A, B, C, DRB1 and DQB1 were typed in roughly 620-630 donors, DQA1 in approximately 520, DPA1 in around 600, and DPB1 in roughly 450. Because of strong linkage in the cohort, a few DR-DQ haplotypes were treated as single units for association and clustering. Among some 400 genotyped donors of the cohort, an average of approximately 240,000 unique TCR beta nucleotide sequences were sequenced per donor, approximately 20% of them non-productive.

What the authors observed across the whole study: A cluster of highly shared sequence variants was judged likely to be a technical artifact of the sequencing pipeline. A later analysis associated 16,951 TCR beta sequences with specific HLA alleles at a false discovery rate of 0.05. Only TCR beta chains were sequenced in this cohort, and the absence of alpha or paired-chain data limited detectable features. In the study, roughly 160 TCR beta chains were listed as associated with cytomegalovirus. Strong co-occurrence of HLA alleles, especially DR and DQ, made assigning TCR associations to individual alleles difficult. Compared with equally common non-associated chains, HLA-associated TCR beta chains in a later analysis were more clonally expanded and had lower generation probabilities. A later analysis reported that several top co-occurrence clusters appeared linked to parvovirus B19, influenza, CMV and Epstein-Barr virus. In a later genetic analysis, fewer N-insertions in productive TCRs were reported among donors in an Asian-associated ancestry cluster than the roughly 700-donor mean. Linkage disequilibrium might explain the correlated functional status among segregating V segments, but an unknown experimental factor could not be excluded. A further reported finding was that TCR beta sequences accurately predicted the HLA-A and HLA-B alleles for most subjects in the first cohort. Sequencing depth was assumed to be roughly uniform across donors in the presence/absence analyses, though that assumption may not hold. Because some donors lacked HLA typing at each locus, the association tests relied only on the typed subset. According to the authors, the approach could potentially be generalized to other disease states and immunological phenotypes. According to a later analysis, TCR association rates differed among HLA loci, with DRB1 alleles showing the most associated TCRs and HLA-C alleles showing the fewest. Broadly in line with IMGT annotations, most TCR beta V segments showed up in productive rearrangements about 87% or about 30% of the time in an earlier analysis of about 500 of the donors. The earlier analysis of around 600 of the donors excluded about 16 rarely observed V segments, including chromosome 9 orphons, because counts were too low. In a later analysis, most CMV-associated TCR beta chains were found to appear HLA-restricted, with HLA associations seemingly driven largely by CMV exposure. In a later genetic analysis, a missense DCLRE1C variant was associated with V-gene and J-gene trimming of TCR beta chains, and the association was replicated in an independent cohort. Most TCR sequences were seen in very few donors, while some public TCRs were found in many individuals. In vitro tests confirmed that a few of the cytomegalovirus-associated TCR beta chains recognize cytomegalovirus antigens. For the cohort, immune exposure information was limited to CMV serostatus. The classifier was reported to diagnose cytomegalovirus status with high specificity and sensitivity in both the original cohort and the validation cohort.

Libraries were made using the immunoSEQ multiplex PCR assay. For the multiplex PCR, a mixture combining 60 forward primers for TCR Vbeta segments and 13 reverse primers for TCR Jbeta segments was used. Amplification of the CDR3 region of rearranged TCR beta genes was performed with a multiplex PCR assay on genomic DNA. Amplified TCR beta libraries were sequenced as 87-base-pair reads on the Illumina HiSeq System. Regarding the original processing steps: A later analysis counted approximately 74 million unique TCR beta chains across the approximately 700 repertoires, and around 9.9 million of these chains were shared by at least two donors. Raw reads were error-corrected and collapsed into unique sequences with a nearest-neighbor algorithm that merged closely related sequences to remove PCR and sequencing errors. V, D and J gene segments were assigned by aligning CDR3 sequences to IMGT reference sequences. For a sequence to be retained, at least a six-nucleotide match to both a V gene segment and a J gene segment was required. A rearrangement counted as productive if the CDR3 had no stop codons and remained in frame with V and J, and every other rearrangement counted as non-productive. Following IMGT convention, CDR3 was defined as the stretch from the second conserved V-encoded cysteine up to the conserved J-encoded phenylalanine. In an earlier analysis of more than 550 of the donors, sequences lacking an unambiguous match to a single V gene segment were excluded. In an earlier analysis of 587 of the donors, a V segment was called functional when productive rearrangements were above 56.7%, and segregating when the standard deviation between donors exceeded 5%. A statistical classification framework was developed to diagnose cytomegalovirus status using the catalog of TCR beta chain sequences. In a later analysis, TCR nucleotide sequences were compared against IMGT/GENE-DB human TR gene sequences so that V and J genes could be assigned. Using the TCRdist pipeline, a later analysis assigned CDR3 sequences along with most-parsimonious VDJ recombination scenarios. In a later analysis, every TCR beta chain was defined by the combination of its CDR3 amino acid sequence and its V-gene family, and reads without a unique V-gene family were dropped. A later analysis removed 500 to 600 highly shared, low-generation-probability nucleotide sequences to deal with suspected cross-contamination and a sequencing artifact. In a later analysis, a clonal expansion index for each public chain was calculated from normalized within-repertoire ranks of inferred template counts. Generation probabilities in a later analysis came from a VDJ recombination model fitted to out-of-frame rearrangements, and those results were checked against IGoR. In a later analysis, TCR-TCR, TCR-HLA and TCR-CMV co-occurrence was scored with hypergeometric tests, and a repertoire-size bias correction was applied to TCR pairs. A later analysis estimated false discovery rates by permuting HLA or CMV assignments 20 times. In a later analysis, co-occurring TCRs were grouped with DBSCAN, and TCRdist sequence similarity was added when clustering was performed within HLA-allele-positive subsets. For co-occurrence clustering, repertoires with fewer than 30,000 or more than 120,000 public chains were excluded, along with five repertoires with anomalous nucleotide sharing. The table comes from immuneACCESS by way of TCRdb, which keeps in-frame sequences with V and J called. Part of the clones is missing from these tables; in studies checked, under half for an unresolved V gene and the rest for unknown reasons. The V and J calls and clone size come from that table; D and trimming were worked out from the DNA. The sample yields hundreds of thousands of clones; around 73% were counted once. Of the sample, less than 4.5% is held by the ten largest clones.

A remark on this clone: Its antigen remains undetermined. No clone much larger than this one lies a single base away; base qualities are absent.

The cohort consisted of fewer than 700 healthy bone marrow donors. Cohort members were all nominally healthy when sampled, although unrecorded immune exposures were likely present. The donor was CMV seronegative and belonged to the group of 350 or so seronegative cohort members. A peripheral blood sample was provided by each donor, and peripheral blood mononuclear cells were used for TCR beta sequencing. The Qiagen DNeasy Blood Extraction Kit was used to extract genomic DNA from the blood cell samples. The clonotype originates from a male donor in good health and CMV-seronegative. Sequenced input: PBMCs.

The CDR3 is CASSRSGGAKNIQYF. Here is the DNA: TGTGCCAGCAGCAGATCGGGGGGGGCCAAAAACATTCAGTACTTC. Rearrangement joined TRBV28 to TRBJ2-4; 8 of the junction bases match TRBD2. V is pruned by 6 bases and J by 1 base, leaving 5 bases of the junction without a gene match. As encoded in the germline V gene, CDR1 is MDHEN while CDR2 is SYDVKM. The CDR3 has 15 amino acids, counting the end cysteine and phenylalanine. Only the CDR3 part of the read is kept: 45 bases, read in frame from the first base.